These 24 T cell receptor beta chains were all obtained from the same sample, sequenced in a study of blood T cells in healthy people across ages. For the second PCR, which ran for 7 to 11 cycles, a sample-barcoded 5' primer and a J-beta primer mix were used. TCRdb redid the calling of the 5' RACE reads with MiXCR, one entry per CDR3 protein. The data show 800,000 to 1,000,000 distinct CDR3 sequences, around 46% seen once. The material sequenced was blood. The receptors derive from a man aged 25-40 years in good health.

The chain links TRBV4-2 to TRBJ2-5, with TRBD2 as a possible D gene (5 bases). CDR1 is LGHNA, CDR2 YNFKEQ, per germline. The CDR3 length is 15 residues. The V end was cut by 0 bases, the J end by 4 bases, with 12 bases between. The CDR3: CASSQEVQRRETQYF. In DNA, the CDR3 is TGTGCCAGCAGCCAAGAGGTTCAGCGGCGAGAGACCCAGTACTTC.

This clonotype was found once. The V and J genes are TRBV20-1 and TRBJ1-5; D is undetermined. From germline, CDR1 is DFQATT and CDR2 SNEGSKA (reference sequence). The CDR3 has 14 amino acids. Trimming took 1 base from V and 5 from J, leaving 12 bases between them. CDR3 sequence: CSARAGGKDQPQHF. The CDR3, as DNA: TGCAGTGCTAGAGCCGGAGGTAAGGATCAGCCCCAGCATTTT.

The chain combines TRBV14 with TRBJ1-1; D is ambiguous. The CDR3 is 15 amino acids. The V and J ends lost 5 bases and 1 base respectively, with 14 bases between them. Germline V gives CDR1 SGHDN, CDR2 FVKESK. Here the CDR3 reads CASSKRPGENTEAFF. The CDR3 region has the DNA TGTGCCAGCAGCAAAAGACCCGGGGAGAACACTGAAGCTTTCTTT.

J is TRBJ2-2 and V is TRBV6-4, with 10 bases that match TRBD2. The length of the CDR3 is 15 residues. The J segment lost 3 bases and the V segment lost 2 bases, leaving 0 bases of the junction unmatched. CDR1 MRHNA and CDR2 SNTAGT come from the germline V gene. The CDR3 DNA follows: TGTGCCAGCAGTGACCTAGCGGGGGACACCGGGGAGCTGTTTTTT. Protein sequence: CASSDLAGDTGELFF.

V usage is TRBV28 and J usage is TRBJ2-2, with TRBD1 identical over 9 bases. CDR1 and CDR2 from the germline V gene are MDHEN and SYDVKM. The CDR3 spans 16 residues. V was clipped by 8 bases and J by 7 bases; unmatched bases: 14. The DNA of the CDR3 is TGTGCCAGCCGCCCGTCCGCGGGACAGGGTGACGGGGAGCTGTTTTTT. Translated, it gives CASRPSAGQGDGELFF. Looking up the rest from reference TRBV28 and TRBJ2-2 gives the full variable domain: DVKVTQSSRYLVKRTGEKVFLECVQDMDHENMFWYRQDPGLGLRLIYFSYDVKMKEKGDIPEGYSVSREKKERFSLILESASTNQTSMYLCASRPSAGQGDGELFFGEGSRLTVL.

The chain joins TRBV29-1 to TRBJ2-1; tentatively, D is TRBD1 (6 bases). CDR3 length: 15 amino acids. Germline CDR1 and CDR2: SQVTM and ANQGSEA. The V and J ends lost 2 bases and 3 bases respectively, with 14 bases between them. The CDR3 region is CSVERGGTIYNEQFF. DNA of the CDR3: TGCAGCGTTGAAAGAGGGGGAACCATCTACAATGAGCAGTTCTTC.

The J gene is TRBJ2-1, the V gene TRBV5-1, with 7 bases matching TRBD1. Germline CDR1 SGHRS, CDR2 YFSETQ. The CDR3 contains 15 residues. Trimming cost V 0 bases and J 5 bases; bases outside gene matches: 5. This CDR3 reads CASSLGTGTNNEQFF. CDR3 DNA: TGCGCCAGCAGCTTGGGGACAGGTACTAACAATGAGCAGTTCTTC.

This clonotype has just a few counts. CDR3 bases: TGTGCCAGCAGTTATAAGGCAGGGGAGACCTATGGCTACACCTTC. It is translated as CASSYKAGETYGYTF. This sequence joins TRBV6-5 and TRBJ1-2, with a possible D match to TRBD1 (6 bases). Germline V lookup: CDR1 MNHEY, CDR2 SVGAGI. The CDR3 sequence is 15 residues long. With 3 bases removed from V and 4 bases from J, the gap between germline ends came to 15 bases.

J is TRBJ2-1 and V is TRBV6-1; 9 nucleotides agree with TRBD1. In germline, CDR1 is MNHNS, CDR2 SASEGT. This CDR3 has 19 residues. With V trimmed by 6 bases and J by 0 bases, 15 bases remained unmatched. The DNA of the CDR3 is TGTGCCAGCAGCCGAAACCGGGACGGGACAGGGAGCTCCTACAATGAGCAGTTCTTC. Translated, it gives CASSRNRDGTGSSYNEQFF.

In DNA, the CDR3 is TGTGCCAGCAGTGACCTACAGCAACGACCGGATCAGCCCCAGCATTTT. Translated: CASSDLQQRPDQPQHF. The V gene is TRBV6-1, the J gene TRBJ1-5; D is undetermined. Trimming removed 3 bases at V and 5 bases at J, with 17 bases between. CDR1 and CDR2 (germline): MNHNS, SASEGT. CDR3 length: 16 amino acids.

For this clonotype: The CDR3 end shows no conserved phenylalanine or tryptophan, and so a read error is likely. The rearrangement links TRBV5-1 to TRBJ2-5, with D possibly called TRBD1 or TRBD2 (5 bases each). Trimming took 6 bases from V and 3 from J, leaving 12 bases between them. This CDR3 is built from 13 residues. Germline values: CDR1 SGHRS, CDR2 YFSETQ. In DNA form, the CDR3 reads TGCGCCAGCAACCGGGGCCATGAAGAGACCCAGTACCTC. Translating it yields CASNRGHEETQYL.

This rearrangement joins TRBV18 to TRBJ2-4, with TRBD2 identical over 9 bases. The V gene end was trimmed by 0 bases and the J gene end by 1 base; junction bases not matched to a gene: 1. CDR3 size: 16 residues. Per the germline V gene, CDR1 is KGHSH and CDR2 is LQKENI. The CDR3 bases are TGTGCCAGCTCACCACCGAGCGGGGGGGCCAAAAACATTCAGTACTTC. Its translation: CASSPPSGGAKNIQYF.

The chain combines TRBV7-2 with TRBJ1-5; 9 nucleotides match TRBD1. The CDR3 consists of 16 residues. V was clipped by 0 bases and J by 7 bases; unmatched bases: 7. In germline, CDR1 is SGHTA, CDR2 FQGNSA. Here the CDR3 reads CASSLAGQGPQQPQHF. The DNA of the CDR3 is TGTGCCAGCAGCTTAGCGGGACAGGGTCCTCAGCAGCCCCAGCATTTT.

The chain joins TRBV20-1 to TRBJ1-2; D uncertain. This CDR3 region has 13 residues. V shed 0 bases and J shed 4 bases, with 9 bases lying between them. The germline V gene has CDR1 DFQATT and CDR2 SNEGSKA (reference sequence). DNA of the CDR3: TGCAGTGCTAGAGATATACAGACCTATGGCTACACCTTC. Translating it yields CSARDIQTYGYTF.

This clonotype was found a few times. CDR3 coding DNA: TGCAGCGCAACATCCGGGGATGGCTACACCTTC. Translating it yields CSATSGDGYTF. The V gene is TRBV29-1, the J gene TRBJ1-2; D is ambiguous. This CDR3 comprises 11 residues. The germline V gene encodes CDR1 SQVTM and CDR2 ANQGSEA. V lost 7 bases, J lost 6 bases, and 12 bases lay in between.

V gene TRBV7-9 combines with J gene TRBJ2-1; 10 bases agree with TRBD1. The CDR3 loop spans 16 amino acids. J was trimmed by 4 bases and V by 4 bases; bases with no gene match: 7. Germline V gene lookup returns CDR1 SEHNR and CDR2 FQNEAQ (reference sequence). This CDR3 reads CASSSYSGQGYNEQFF. The DNA for the CDR3 is TGTGCCAGCAGCTCCTACTCGGGACAGGGGTACAATGAGCAGTTCTTC.

The V and J genes are TRBV28 and TRBJ2-3; D possibly corresponds to TRBD2 (6 bases). CDR1 and CDR2 from the germline V gene are MDHEN and SYDVKM. The ends were cut back, 4 bases at V and 2 bases at J, with 13 bases in the middle. This CDR3 is 15 amino acids long. CDR3 nucleotides: TGTGCCAGCAGTTCCCCGGGGGACGACACAGATACGCAGTATTTT. This sequence encodes CASSSPGDDTDTQYF.

This clonotype showed up just a few times. The V gene is TRBV25-1, the J gene TRBJ1-2; D not certain. V was trimmed by 0 bases and J by 8 bases, leaving 10 bases between them. This CDR3 is built from 13 residues. Looked up from germline, CDR1 is MGHDK and CDR2 is SYGVNS. Written as DNA, the CDR3 is TGTGCCAGCAGTGAATATGGACTGGGCGGCTACACCTTC. Protein: CASSEYGLGGYTF.

This clonotype was seen a few times. The chain's CDR3 is CASRLASEQFF. The CDR3 nucleotides are TGTGCCAGCCGACTAGCCTCTGAGCAGTTCTTC. The genes are TRBV6-5 and TRBJ2-1, with TRBD2 matching over 7 bases. This CDR3 region has 11 residues. CDR1 and CDR2 from the germline V gene are MNHEY and SVGAGI. V was clipped by 8 bases and J by 9 bases; unmatched bases: 4.

This sequence joins TRBV12-3 or TRBV12-4 and TRBJ2-3, with 8 bases aligning to TRBD2. The CDR3 contains 14 residues. V was pared by 7 bases and J by 3 bases, with 6 bases of the junction left unmatched. CDR3 coding DNA: TGTGCCAGCAAGGTCCCGGGGGGGACAGATACGCAGTATTTT. This codes for CASKVPGGTDTQYF.

The rearrangement uses TRBV10-3 and TRBJ2-7; D is uncertain. CDR1 ENHRY and CDR2 SYGVKD come from the germline V gene. V shed 2 bases and J shed 4 bases, with 12 bases lying between them. The length of the CDR3 is 14 residues. The DNA for the CDR3 is TGTGCCATCAGTGAGCAGGAGACAACTTACGAGCAGTACTTC. Residues: CAISEQETTYEQYF.

The chain couples TRBV4-1 to TRBJ1-1; D is perhaps TRBD1 (5 bases). Trimming pared 0 bases from V and 3 bases from J, leaving 11 bases between. The CDR3 runs 15 residues. Germline V gene data show CDR1 as MGHRA and CDR2 as YSYEKL. Here the CDR3 reads CASSQDSGLYTEAFF. Here the CDR3 DNA reads TGCGCCAGCAGCCAAGATTCGGGGCTTTACACTGAAGCTTTCTTT.

V is TRBV6-1 and J is TRBJ1-2; the match to TRBD1 covers 8 bases. Germline V CDR1 and CDR2: MNHNS, SASEGT. V trimming: 8 bases; J trimming: 5 bases; junction bases outside the gene matches: 10. CDR3 length equals 14 residues. The CDR3 sequence: CASATGQGPYGYTF. Written as DNA, the CDR3 is TGTGCCAGCGCGACCGGACAGGGCCCTTATGGCTACACCTTC.

This chain joins TRBV6-1 and TRBJ2-7; 9 bases match TRBD1. Germline CDR1 is MNHNS and CDR2 is SASEGT. V shed 5 bases, J shed 6 bases, and the junction held 8 bases outside the gene matches. The CDR3 extends over 14 amino acids. The CDR3 spells CASSSAGQGCEQYF. The CDR3 DNA is TGTGCCAGCAGTTCCGCGGGACAGGGCTGCGAGCAGTACTTC.